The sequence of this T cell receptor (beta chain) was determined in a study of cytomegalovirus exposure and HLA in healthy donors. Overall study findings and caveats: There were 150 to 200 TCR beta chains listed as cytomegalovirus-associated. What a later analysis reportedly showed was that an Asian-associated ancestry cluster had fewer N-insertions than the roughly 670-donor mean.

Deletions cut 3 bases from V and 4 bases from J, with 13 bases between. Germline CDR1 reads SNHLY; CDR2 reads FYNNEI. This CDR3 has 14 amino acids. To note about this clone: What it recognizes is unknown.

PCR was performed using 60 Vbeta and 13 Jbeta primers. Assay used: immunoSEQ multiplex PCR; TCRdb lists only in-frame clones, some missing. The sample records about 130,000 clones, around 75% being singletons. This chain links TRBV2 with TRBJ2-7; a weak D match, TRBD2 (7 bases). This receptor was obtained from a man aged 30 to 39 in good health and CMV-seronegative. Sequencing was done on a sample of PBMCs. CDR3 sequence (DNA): TGTGCCAGCAGTGATGAAGGGGGGGGTTACGAGCAGTACTTC. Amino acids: CASSDEGGGYEQYF.